The rows below give T cell receptor beta chains drawn from one sample of a study of shared clonotypes between healthy human individuals. Sequenced by immunoSEQ multiplex PCR; TCRdb stores in-frame clones only, minus some. The sample has about 100,000 clones; 68% are singletons. Sequencing used memory CD8+ T cells sorted from blood. The receptors come from a man under 40 in good health. Each CDR3 is given with its conserved first and last residue. Each record gives: V gene, D gene, J gene, clone size, CDR3 DNA, CDR3 protein. A D gene is named only where the DNA matches it firmly. Not every row has a clone size; where given, it reads once, few, many or a size class.

v_call: TRBV25-1; d_call: TRBD2; j_call: TRBJ2-3; clone_size: -; cdr3_nt: TGTGCCAGCAGCGAAGGGAGGGATCAATATTTT; cdr3_aa: CASSEGRDQYF
v_call: TRBV6-6; d_call: -; j_call: TRBJ2-6; clone_size: -; cdr3_nt: TGTGCCAGCCAAGTCGAACGTCTTCTGGGAAACGTCCTGACTTTC; cdr3_aa: CASQVERLLGNVLTF
v_call: TRBV28; d_call: -; j_call: TRBJ1-2; clone_size: few; cdr3_nt: TGTGCCAGCAGTGGCACATGGGGGTCCTATGGCTACACCTTC; cdr3_aa: CASSGTWGSYGYTF
v_call: TRBV9; d_call: -; j_call: TRBJ1-2; clone_size: -; cdr3_nt: TGTGCCAGCAGAAGGACGGAGTCCTATGGCTACACCTTC; cdr3_aa: CASRRTESYGYTF
v_call: TRBV6-6; d_call: TRBD1; j_call: TRBJ1-1; clone_size: few; cdr3_nt: TGTGCCAGCAGCTGGACAGGGGGCACTGAAGCTTTCTTT; cdr3_aa: CASSWTGGTEAFF
v_call: TRBV6-1; d_call: TRBD1; j_call: TRBJ2-7; clone_size: -; cdr3_nt: TGTGCCAGCAGGGGACAGTCCTACGAGCAGTACTTC; cdr3_aa: CASRGQSYEQYF
v_call: TRBV5-1; d_call: TRBD1; j_call: TRBJ2-1; clone_size: -; cdr3_nt: TGCGCCAGCAGCCTGAACGCCCGGGACAGGGATAAGTTCTTC; cdr3_aa: CASSLNARDRDKFF
v_call: TRBV21-1; d_call: -; j_call: TRBJ2-3; clone_size: few; cdr3_nt: TGTGCCAGCAGCCCTCAAAAGGGGAGGGCCCCTCACAGAGATACGCAGTATTTT; cdr3_aa: CASSPQKGRAPHRDTQYF
v_call: TRBV6-1; d_call: -; j_call: TRBJ2-1; clone_size: -; cdr3_nt: TGTGCCAGCAGAAATAACAGGGTCGGCAATGAGCAGTTCTTC; cdr3_aa: CASRNNRVGNEQFF
v_call: TRBV7-7; d_call: TRBD1; j_call: TRBJ2-3; clone_size: -; cdr3_nt: TGTGCTAGCAGCGCGACAGGGGCGGCAGATACGCAGTATTTT; cdr3_aa: CASSATGAADTQYF
v_call: TRBV11-2; d_call: -; j_call: TRBJ1-3; clone_size: -; cdr3_nt: TGTGCCAGCAGATCGATAACAGCAAGCTCTGGAAACACCATATATTTT; cdr3_aa: CASRSITASSGNTIYF
v_call: TRBV30; d_call: -; j_call: TRBJ1-1; clone_size: -; cdr3_nt: TGTGCCTGGAGTCCCGCCACTGAAGCTTTCTTT; cdr3_aa: CAWSPATEAFF
v_call: TRBV7-2; d_call: -; j_call: TRBJ2-2; clone_size: -; cdr3_nt: TGTGCCAGCAGCCGTCGGTGGGCAGGGGCTTCGGGAAACACCGGGGAGCTGTTTTTT; cdr3_aa: CASSRRWAGASGNTGELFF
v_call: TRBV7-3; d_call: -; j_call: TRBJ2-3; clone_size: -; cdr3_nt: TGTGCCAGCAGCCCGAGTAGGAGCACAGATACGCAGTATTTT; cdr3_aa: CASSPSRSTDTQYF
v_call: TRBV4-1; d_call: TRBD1; j_call: TRBJ1-5; clone_size: once; cdr3_nt: TGCGCCAGCAGCCTTACCTCGGGACAGGGTAATCAGCCCCAGCATTTT; cdr3_aa: CASSLTSGQGNQPQHF
v_call: TRBV11-1; d_call: -; j_call: TRBJ2-7; clone_size: once; cdr3_nt: TGTGCCAGCAGCTTATTAGTGCGGGGGCCCTACGAGCAGTACTTC; cdr3_aa: CASSLLVRGPYEQYF
v_call: TRBV7-9; d_call: -; j_call: TRBJ1-1; clone_size: -; cdr3_nt: TGTGCCAGCAGCTTAGGGGCAGCGAACACTGAAGCTTTCTTT; cdr3_aa: CASSLGAANTEAFF
v_call: TRBV10-3; d_call: -; j_call: TRBJ2-5; clone_size: once; cdr3_nt: TGTGCCATCAGTGAGTGGGGGATGTCGGGGGCCCAAGAGACCCAGTACTTC; cdr3_aa: CAISEWGMSGAQETQYF
v_call: TRBV27; d_call: TRBD1; j_call: TRBJ2-7; clone_size: -; cdr3_nt: TGTGCCAGCAGCGAATTACAGGGGGGATTCTTC; cdr3_aa: CASSELQGGFF
v_call: TRBV28; d_call: TRBD1; j_call: TRBJ1-3; clone_size: -; cdr3_nt: TGTGCCAGCAGTTCCCGGGACAGGGCCACTAGCTCTGGAAACACCATATATTTT; cdr3_aa: CASSSRDRATSSGNTIYF
v_call: TRBV30; d_call: TRBD2; j_call: TRBJ2-7; clone_size: few; cdr3_nt: TGTGCCTGGAGTCAAACTAGCGGGAGTCCCTACGAGCAGTACTTC; cdr3_aa: CAWSQTSGSPYEQYF
v_call: TRBV11-3; d_call: -; j_call: TRBJ2-3; clone_size: few; cdr3_nt: TGTGCCAGCAGCTTAGACACAGATACGCAGTATTTT; cdr3_aa: CASSLDTDTQYF
v_call: TRBV29-1; d_call: -; j_call: TRBJ2-5; clone_size: -; cdr3_nt: TGCAGCGTTTTTGGGACCCTGGGGGGTGAGACCCAGTACTTC; cdr3_aa: CSVFGTLGGETQYF
v_call: TRBV11-2; d_call: -; j_call: TRBJ2-5; clone_size: -; cdr3_nt: TGTGCCAGCAGCTTAGATCGGGTGTCGGAGACCCAGTACTTC; cdr3_aa: CASSLDRVSETQYF
v_call: TRBV7-2; d_call: TRBD2; j_call: TRBJ2-7; clone_size: -; cdr3_nt: TGTGCCAGCAGCTTAAGGACTAGCGCCTCCTACGAGCAGTACTTC; cdr3_aa: CASSLRTSASYEQYF
v_call: TRBV2; d_call: TRBD2; j_call: TRBJ2-7; clone_size: -; cdr3_nt: TGTGCCAGCAGTGAGAGCGGGGGGGGCTACGAGCAGTACTTC; cdr3_aa: CASSESGGGYEQYF
v_call: TRBV11-3; d_call: -; j_call: TRBJ2-1; clone_size: -; cdr3_nt: TGTGCCAGCAGCTTAGATGGGAGTACCTACAATGAGCAGTTCTTC; cdr3_aa: CASSLDGSTYNEQFF
v_call: TRBV27; d_call: -; j_call: TRBJ2-2; clone_size: -; cdr3_nt: TGTGCCAGCAGTTCTCCTCGGACGGGGAACACCGGGGAGCTGTTTTTT; cdr3_aa: CASSSPRTGNTGELFF
v_call: TRBV5-1; d_call: TRBD2; j_call: TRBJ2-2; clone_size: -; cdr3_nt: TGCGCCAGCAGCTTGGCTAGCTCTAGCGGGAACACCGGGGAGCTGTTTTTT; cdr3_aa: CASSLASSSGNTGELFF
v_call: TRBV10-3; d_call: -; j_call: TRBJ2-3; clone_size: once; cdr3_nt: TGTGCCATCAGCGGCGGGGCGGTTCAGACAGATACGCAGTATTTT; cdr3_aa: CAISGGAVQTDTQYF
v_call: TRBV18; d_call: -; j_call: TRBJ1-1; clone_size: -; cdr3_nt: TGTGCCAGCTCAGAGAAAGACGAGAACACTGAAGCTTTCTTT; cdr3_aa: CASSEKDENTEAFF
v_call: TRBV14; d_call: -; j_call: TRBJ2-1; clone_size: -; cdr3_nt: TGTGCCAGCAGCCAAGTCGGCAGTCAATATGAGCAGTTCTTC; cdr3_aa: CASSQVGSQYEQFF
v_call: TRBV2; d_call: -; j_call: TRBJ1-1; clone_size: -; cdr3_nt: TGTGCCAGCTCATACGCTGCTGAAGCTTTCTTT; cdr3_aa: CASSYAAEAFF